The TCR beta chain described here comes from a study of shared clonotypes between healthy human individuals. The CDR3 extends over 14 amino acids. Germline V gives CDR1 SNHLY, CDR2 FYNNEI. The germline V and J ends were trimmed by 7 bases and 0 bases, with 9 bases remaining between them. Unsorted PBMC DNA went through sequencing on ten immunoSEQ deep assay plates. As handled by the study authors: Junction-only sequences without quality scores were provided by ImmunoSEQ, so filtering was different. Sequencing was performed with immunoSEQ multiplex PCR; in TCRdb, only in-frame clones are kept and a portion is missing. V, J and clone size reflect that table, while D and trimming were determined from the DNA. The table has roughly 500,000 clones, 79% seen once. This clone turned up a few times.

This TCR derives from a woman between 35 and 50 years old in good health. Some clones in this sample may be carry-over from other donors' samples. The sample was PBMCs. The V call is TRBV2, the J call TRBJ2-2; D gene ambiguous. Written as DNA, the CDR3 is TGTGCCAGCATCCTCTATCCGAACACCGGGGAGCTGTTTTTT. Translated: CASILYPNTGELFF.